This TCR beta chain was recovered during a study of technical replicates of blood from several donors. The method was immunoSEQ multiplex PCR; TCRdb's version includes in-frame clones alone and lacks a portion of them. The data hold about 99,000 clones, with roughly 96% observed a single time. This CDR3 comprises 12 residues. CDR1 is MNHEY and CDR2 is SVGAGI in the germline V gene. Deletions cut 6 bases from V and 2 bases from J, with 7 bases between. This TCR derives from a human donor in good health. J is TRBJ1-2 and V is TRBV6-5, with D tentatively TRBD1 (5 bases). The sample was T cells isolated from PBMCs. The DNA of the CDR3 is TGTGCCAGCAGGGACAACAACTATGGCTACACCTTC. Protein: CASRDNNYGYTF.